The clone carrying this TCR beta chain was found a few times. TCRdb keeps only in-frame clones here, not all; method: immunoSEQ multiplex PCR. Here the sample spans roughly 130,000 clones, roughly 91% being singletons. The sample originates from a study of control samples from healthy donors and cancer patients. The specimen sequenced was PBMCs. The TCR comes from a man between 45 and 60 years old with head and neck cancer.

CDR3: CASSEEGGQGNQPQHF. In nucleotides, the CDR3 is TGTGCCAGCAGTGAAGAAGGGGGACAGGGCAATCAGCCCCAGCATTTT. The genes are TRBV6-1 and TRBJ1-5, with 8 bases aligning to TRBD1. V was pared by 1 base and J by 2 bases, with 4 bases of the junction left unmatched. Germline V CDR1 and CDR2: MNHNS, SASEGT. The CDR3 covers 16 residues.